Following are 14 T cell receptor beta chains from one sample sequenced in a study of blood T cell repertoires in COVID-19. Clones were sequenced by immunoSEQ multiplex PCR, and TCRdb holds only the in-frame ones, with some missing. The sample carries a few hundred thousand clones, roughly 90% recorded once. Sample: peripheral blood. The receptors shown here come from a man aged 50 or older with COVID-19, enrolled during active disease.

The chain is built from TRBV11-2 and TRBJ1-1; D gene ambiguous. CDR1 and CDR2 from the germline V gene are SGHAT and FQNNGV. V lost 5 bases to trimming and J lost 4 bases, with 14 bases between them. The CDR3 is made up of 14 amino acids. The chain's CDR3 is CASSPGPGGTEAFF. In DNA, the CDR3 is TGTGCCAGCAGCCCTGGACCCGGAGGCACTGAAGCTTTCTTT. Filled out from reference TRBV11-2 and TRBJ1-1, the complete variable domain reads EAGVAQSPRYKIIEKRQSVAFWCNPISGHATLYWYQQILGQGPKLLIQFQNNGVVDDSQLPKDRFSAERLKGVDSTLKIQPAKLEDSAVYLCASSPGPGGTEAFFGQGTRLTVV.

V is TRBV19 and J is TRBJ1-5; TRBD1 aligns across 11 bases. The CDR3 is made up of 16 amino acids. V dropped 6 bases and J dropped 0; count of bases not matched to a gene: 4. Germline assignment: CDR1 LNHDA and CDR2 SQIVND (reference sequence). The CDR3 loop reads CASSRTGGNSNQPQHF. CDR3 bases: TGTGCCAGTAGCAGGACAGGGGGCAATAGCAATCAGCCCCAGCATTTT.

The chain links TRBV7-9 to TRBJ2-5; TRBD1 aligns across 8 bases. This CDR3 is built from 15 residues. Germline CDR1 is SEHNR and CDR2 is FQNEAQ (reference sequence). J lost 7 bases, V lost 5 bases, and 12 bases had no gene match. The chain's CDR3 is CASSLGQGDLGTQYF. The CDR3 DNA is TGTGCCAGCAGCCTAGGACAGGGCGACCTGGGGACCCAGTACTTC. Supplemented by reference TRBV7-9 and TRBJ2-5, the full variable domain reads DTGVSQNPRHKITKRGQNVTFRCDPISEHNRLYWYRQTLGQGPEFLTYFQNEAQLEKSRLLSDRFSAERPKGSFSTLEIQRTEQGDSAMYLCASSLGQGDLGTQYFGPGTRLLVL.

The genes are TRBV27 and TRBJ2-5, with D unclear. The germline CDR1 and CDR2 sequences are MNHEY and SMNVEV (reference sequence). The V end was cut by 5 bases, the J end by 5 bases, with 15 bases between. The CDR3 runs to 14 residues. The CDR3 sequence: CASSQTPGSETQYF. The CDR3 DNA is TGTGCCAGCAGTCAAACTCCCGGGTCGGAGACCCAGTACTTC.

The chain couples TRBV6-4 to TRBJ1-2, with 7 bases lining up with TRBD1. The trim removed 6 bases at V and 4 bases at J, leaving 8 bases unmatched. Germline V CDR1 and CDR2: MRHNA, SNTAGT. The CDR3 runs to 14 residues. CDR3 coding DNA: TGTGCCAGCAGCCCCCGACAGGGTAGCTATGGCTACACCTTC. Protein product: CASSPRQGSYGYTF.

The gene calls are TRBV4-3 and TRBJ2-2; a possible D gene is TRBD2 (5 bases). CDR1 LGHNA and CDR2 YSLEER come from the germline V gene. V was shortened by 4 bases and J by 6 bases, with 12 bases between the two germline ends. This CDR3 has 14 amino acids. This CDR3 is CASSRPVGAGELFF. The CDR3 region has the DNA TGCGCCAGCAGCCGCCCGGTCGGGGCCGGGGAGCTGTTTTTT.

The chain uses TRBV5-6 and TRBJ1-3; no firm D call. This CDR3 spans 14 amino acids. Looked up from germline, CDR1 is SGHDT and CDR2 is YYEEEE. V gave up 2 bases and J gave up 6 bases, with 12 bases separating them. DNA for the CDR3: TGTGCCAGCAGCTTAGAGGGTACAGCAAACACCATATATTTT. Its translation is CASSLEGTANTIYF.

This sequence joins TRBV10-3 and TRBJ1-1; 8 bases map to TRBD1. Trimming cost V 11 bases and J 3 bases; bases outside gene matches: 8. This CDR3 has 13 residues. Germline assignment: CDR1 ENHRY and CDR2 SYGVKD. This CDR3 is CAVQGVEYTEAFF. The CDR3 bases are TGTGCCGTACAGGGGGTAGAGTACACTGAAGCTTTCTTT.

The J gene is TRBJ2-7, the V gene TRBV6-6, with 12 bases matching TRBD2. The germline CDR1 and CDR2 sequences are MNHNY and SVGAGI (reference sequence). The junction had 12 bases not matched to a gene; V was cut back by 5 bases and J by 4 bases. The CDR3 extends over 17 amino acids. CDR3 amino acids: CASSPYLLAGGSYEQYF. CDR3 nucleotide sequence: TGTGCCAGCAGTCCCTACCTCCTAGCGGGAGGGTCTTACGAGCAGTACTTC.

This clone occurred once. The chain links TRBV6-5 to TRBJ1-2; 9 nucleotides agree with TRBD1. This CDR3 spans 15 amino acids. V lost 5 bases, J lost 4 bases, and 8 bases stayed unmatched. CDR1 MNHEY and CDR2 SVGAGI come from the germline V gene. The CDR3 protein is CASSTRTGESYGYTF. The CDR3 DNA follows: TGTGCCAGCAGTACCCGGACAGGGGAGTCCTATGGCTACACCTTC.

This sequence joins TRBV7-8 and TRBJ1-1; possibly TRBD1 for D (5 bases). The V gene's germline CDR1 is SGHVS and CDR2 FQNEAQ. The CDR3 totals 13 residues. Trimming left V 5 bases short and J 5 bases short, with 12 bases between. CDR3 residues: CASSVQGGTEAFF. CDR3 nucleotide sequence: TGTGCCAGCAGCGTTCAGGGTGGTACTGAAGCTTTCTTT.

The chain recombines TRBV25-1 with TRBJ2-2, with D unclear. The germline CDR1 and CDR2 sequences are MGHDK and SYGVNS. V lost 4 bases and J lost 3, with 9 bases in between. The CDR3 loop spans 14 amino acids. CDR3 DNA: TGTGCCAGCAGTGGCCTGATAGACACCGGGGAGCTGTTTTTT. This translates into CASSGLIDTGELFF.

A note on this clone: At one of its ends the junction is not consistent with the germline gene, which may arise from a read error. This CDR3 is CARSDGGWGAGETQYF. CDR3 in DNA: TGTGCCCGCAGTGACGGGGGGTGGGGGGCGGGGGAGACCCAGTACTTC. V is TRBV6-1 and J is TRBJ2-5, with a tentative D call TRBD2 (7 bases). This CDR3 has 16 amino acids. Germline-derived CDR1 and CDR2 are MNHNS and SASEGT.

V gene TRBV6-6 combines with J gene TRBJ2-4, with 10 nucleotides matching TRBD1. Unmatched junction bases numbered 2, after V lost 2 bases and J lost 4 bases. The CDR3 extends over 15 amino acids. CDR1 MNHNY and CDR2 SVGAGI come from the germline V gene (reference sequence). The CDR3 loop is CASSYTGQGKNIQYF. In DNA form, the CDR3 reads TGTGCCAGCAGTTACACGGGACAGGGGAAAAACATTCAGTACTTC.